The 18 T cell receptor beta chains below come from one sample, sequenced in a study of tumor and adjacent non-tumor tissue in lung cancer. Three rounds of nested PCR, following a modified ARM-PCR protocol, produced the TCRbeta library. TCRdb called the multiplex PCR reads again in MiXCR, with one record for every CDR3 protein. In the table there are tens of thousands of distinct CDR3 sequences, 61% of which are singletons. The template was RNA from unsorted bulk tissue. The normal lung tissue was taken more than 3 cm from the tumor edge. Sequences were obtained from distant non-tumor lung tissue. These TCRs come from a man between 65 and 85 years old with non-small cell lung cancer.

The chain links TRBV6-4 to TRBJ1-2, with TRBD1 matching 10 bases. Trimming cost V 5 bases and J 4 bases; bases outside gene matches: 10. The CDR3 contains 16 residues. Per germline, CDR1 MRHNA and CDR2 SNTAGT. CDR3 amino acids: CASSPGTGDSSYGYTF. For the CDR3, the DNA is TGTGCCAGCAGTCCCGGGACAGGGGACTCTAGCTATGGCTACACCTTC.

At least ten counts were recorded for this clonotype. The rearrangement joins TRBV6-6 to TRBJ2-1; weak D call: TRBD1 (5 bases). Germline V gene lookup returns CDR1 MNHNY and CDR2 SVGAGI (reference sequence). V lost 0 bases, J lost 8 bases, and 8 bases lay in between. The CDR3 has 13 residues. This CDR3 reads CASSYSTRDEQFF. Here the CDR3 DNA reads TGTGCCAGCAGTTACTCGACCAGGGATGAGCAGTTCTTC.

Points on this clonotype: Mismatch with germline at one junction end may stem from a read error. J is TRBJ2-2 and V is TRBV7-9; TRBD1 aligns across 7 bases. Germline V lookup: CDR1 SEHNR, CDR2 FQNEAQ (reference sequence). This CDR3 region has 15 residues. Here the CDR3 DNA reads TGTGCCATCAGCTTAGCTGACAGGGACACAGGGGAGCTGTTTTTT. Residues: CAISLADRDTGELFF.

Points on this clonotype: Being one base from a much bigger clone, this may be a read error. CDR3: CASRWAGSGYTF. The CDR3 coding sequence is TGTGCCAGCAGATGGGCAGGGTCGGGCTACACCTTC. The rearrangement uses TRBV6-1 and TRBJ1-2; tentatively, D is TRBD1 (5 bases). The CDR3 is 12 amino acids. V dropped 6 bases and J dropped 8 bases, with 13 bases sitting between them. Germline V gives CDR1 MNHNS, CDR2 SASEGT.

As for this clonotype: Mismatch with germline at one junction end may stem from a read error. V gene TRBV4-2 combines with J gene TRBJ2-2, with a tentative D call TRBD2 (5 bases). The germline V gene has CDR1 LGHNA and CDR2 YNFKEQ. The CDR3 runs 14 residues. CDR3 bases: TGTGCAAGCAACCAAGTAGCTCTCCCCGGGGTGCTGTTTTTT. Translated, it gives CASNQVALPGVLFF.

Turning to this clonotype: This may be a read error: a much more frequent sequence differs by one nucleotide. The genes are TRBV5-1 and TRBJ1-2; D might be TRBD1 (5 bases). The CDR3 is made up of 13 amino acids. V dropped 2 bases and J dropped 8 bases, with 13 bases sitting between them. Germline values: CDR1 SGHRS, CDR2 YFSETQ. The CDR3 region has the DNA TGCGCCAGCAGCTTTGGTCAGGGAAACGGCTACACCTTC. Its protein product is CASSFGQGNGYTF.

For this clonotype: It may be a read error: a sequence one base away is much more abundant. The chain recombines TRBV14 with TRBJ1-2; D not resolved. Germline V CDR1 and CDR2: SGHDN, FVKESK. CDR3 length: 13 amino acids. CDR3 coding DNA: TGTGCCAGCGGCCAAGCACGGGCCTATGGCTACACCTTC. It codes for CASGQARAYGYTF.

To note about this clonotype: A much larger clone lies a single base off, so this may be a read error. The chain uses TRBV29-1 and TRBJ1-3, with a tentative D call TRBD1 (6 bases). CDR3 size: 12 residues. From germline, CDR1 is SQVTM and CDR2 ANQGSEA. The germline V and J ends were trimmed by 5 bases and 4 bases, with 9 bases remaining between them. The CDR3 reads CSVTGTGNTIYF. CDR3 nucleotide sequence: TGCAGCGTTACAGGGACGGGAAACACCATATATTTT. The entire variable domain, with the rest obtained from reference TRBV29-1 and TRBJ1-3, is as follows: SAVISQKPSRDICQRGTSLTIQCQVDSQVTMMFWYRQQPGQSLTLIATANQGSEATYESGFVIDKFPISRPNLTFSTLTVSNMSPEDSSIYLCSVTGTGNTIYFGEGSWLTVV.

For this clonotype: One end of the junction is discordant with germline, which a read error may explain. The V gene is TRBV6-5, the J gene TRBJ1-2; D is perhaps TRBD1 (6 bases). CDR3 size: 12 residues. Germline V gives CDR1 MNHEY, CDR2 SVGAGI. CDR3 in DNA: TGTGCCAGTAGTTACGACAGGATTAGCCACACCTTC. This translates into CASSYDRISHTF.

Concerning this clonotype itself: Its ends do not fully match the called genes, so a read error is possible. This chain connects TRBV4-1 to TRBJ2-4; a possible D gene is TRBD2 (5 bases). The CDR3 totals 14 residues. The germline V gene has CDR1 MGHRA and CDR2 YSYEKL. CDR3 region: CASGHPHGIDIQYF. CDR3 nucleotides: TGCGCCAGCGGCCATCCGCACGGGATTGACATTCAGTACTTC.

V and J are TRBV28 and TRBJ2-7; 7 nucleotides agree with TRBD1. Germline loops: CDR1 MDHEN, CDR2 SYDVKM. Trimming took 10 bases from V and 2 from J; bases not matched to a gene: 11. The CDR3 loop spans 14 amino acids. This CDR3 reads CAISRDRGTYEQYF. The CDR3 coding sequence is TGTGCCATCAGCCGGGACAGAGGGACCTACGAGCAGTACTTC. Variable domain in full (rest from reference TRBV28 and TRBJ2-7): DVKVTQSSRYLVKRTGEKVFLECVQDMDHENMFWYRQDPGLGLRLIYFSYDVKMKEKGDIPEGYSVSREKKERFSLILESASTNQTSMYLCAISRDRGTYEQYFGPGTRLTVT.

Of note for this clonotype: A much larger clonotype is one base distant, so this may be a read error. The chain recombines TRBV10-3 with TRBJ1-1; D is unclear. The V gene's germline CDR1 is ENHRY and CDR2 SYGVKD. The length of the CDR3 is 15 residues. Trimming removed 11 bases from V and 0 bases from J, with 19 bases in between. CDR3 amino acids: CAVTQEGSMNTEAFF. As DNA, the CDR3 is TGTGCCGTCACTCAGGAAGGCAGCATGAACACTGAAGCTTTCTTT.

For this clonotype: A much bigger clone sits one base away, suggesting this may be a read error. The rearrangement joins TRBV29-1 to TRBJ2-6; D remains ambiguous. CDR3 length: 13 amino acids. CDR1 and CDR2 from the germline V gene are SQVTM and ANQGSEA. The CDR3 sequence: CIVVSSGANVLTF. The CDR3 DNA reads as TGCATCGTTGTGAGCTCTGGGGCCAACGTCCTGACTTTC.

Turning to this clonotype: It may be a read error: a sequence one base away is much more abundant. V and J are TRBV10-3 and TRBJ2-7; 7 bases map to TRBD1. CDR1 is ENHRY, CDR2 SYGVKD, per germline. The CDR3 runs 14 residues. CDR3 sequence: CVISVDRRNYEQYF. CDR3 DNA sequence: TGTGTCATCAGTGTGGACAGGAGAAACTACGAGCAGTACTTC.

This clonotype has ten or more counts. The V gene is TRBV6-1, the J gene TRBJ2-7; D tentatively reads TRBD1 or TRBD2 (5 bases each). CDR3 length equals 14 residues. With 6 bases removed from V and 4 bases from J, the gap between germline ends came to 16 bases. Germline V gene lookup returns CDR1 MNHNS and CDR2 SASEGT. The CDR3: CASSEPGRGYEQYF. CDR3 sequence (DNA): TGTGCCAGCAGCGAGCCGGGGCGCGGGTACGAGCAGTACTTC.

As regards this clonotype: Being one base from a much bigger clone, this may be a read error. For the CDR3, the DNA is TGTGCCAGCAGCCAAGTCTTGAGTTCAGCCCTCCACTTT. Translated, it gives CASSQVLSSALHF. V usage is TRBV14 and J usage is TRBJ1-6; D not resolved. CDR1 and CDR2 (germline): SGHDN, FVKESK. CDR3 size: 13 residues.

The count of this clonotype is one. A much larger clone sits a single nucleotide away, making a read error possible. The chain carries TRBV4-1 and TRBJ2-1; maybe TRBD2 (5 bases). The CDR3 has 17 residues. From germline, CDR1 is MGHRA and CDR2 YSYEKL. CDR3: CASSQDYGGSSYNGQFF. The CDR3 DNA reads TGCGCCAGCAGCCAAGATTACGGAGGTAGCTCCTACAATGGGCAGTTCTTC.

This clonotype was picked up many times. This chain links TRBV5-6 with TRBJ2-4, with D unclear. The V end was cut by 5 bases, the J end by 0 bases, with 27 bases between. The CDR3 has 20 residues. Germline CDR1 reads SGHDT; CDR2 reads YYEEEE. The CDR3: CASSPGGGHNPIIAKNIQYF. CDR3 DNA sequence: TGTGCCAGCAGTCCAGGCGGCGGTCACAACCCCATAATAGCCAAAAACATTCAGTACTTC.